Below are 27 T cell receptor beta chains sequenced from a single sample in a study of siplizumab effects on memory and regulatory T cells (dated by TCRdb to 2018 to 2020). Libraries were made using the immunoSEQ multiplex PCR assay. The table was pulled from immuneACCESS by TCRdb, which kept in-frame rearrangements only. Such tables lose some clones; where checked, under half of the loss comes from unresolved V genes, and the rest has no known cause. The sample table lists about 120,000 clones, roughly 93% of them with a count of one. Around 0.16% of the sample is held by the ten biggest clonotypes. The source material was non-Treg CD4+ T cells sorted from blood. The cell subset or site label, as the study defines it: FACS-sorted unstimulated CD4+ non-regulatory T cells. The source of these receptors is a human donor in good health.

The rearrangement uses TRBV28 and TRBJ1-6; maybe TRBD1 (6 bases). This CDR3 contains 16 residues. Germline CDR1 MDHEN, CDR2 SYDVKM. Between the trimmed V and J ends, which lost 6 bases and 7 bases, there was a span of 19 bases. CDR3: CASSPTLGTTNSPLHF. The CDR3 coding sequence is TGTGCCAGCAGCCCCACTCTTGGGACAACCAATTCACCCCTCCACTTT.

The chain employs TRBV6-1 and TRBJ2-7, with D tentatively TRBD1 (6 bases). The CDR3 totals 13 residues. Germline values: CDR1 MNHNS, CDR2 SASEGT. V was shortened by 2 bases and J by 6 bases, with 11 bases between the two germline ends. In DNA, the CDR3 is TGTGCCAGCAGTGAAACCCCAGGGGCCGAGCAGTACTTC. Encoded protein: CASSETPGAEQYF.

CDR3 bases: TGTGCCACTCGGGACTCTGGGGCCAACGTCCTGACTTTC. Its translation is CATRDSGANVLTF. The chain employs TRBV27 and TRBJ2-6; a possible D gene is TRBD2 (5 bases). Trimming removed 10 bases at V and 0 bases at J, with 7 bases between. Germline V gene lookup returns CDR1 MNHEY and CDR2 SMNVEV (reference sequence). CDR3 length: 13 amino acids.

The V call is TRBV6-4, the J call TRBJ2-1; no firm D call. Germline lookup yields CDR1 MRHNA and CDR2 SNTAGT. V lost 11 bases, J lost 5 bases, and 16 bases lay in between. The CDR3 totals 13 residues. CDR3 bases: TGTGCCGGACCGCTGGACGGAAACAATGAGCAGTTCTTC. This translates into CAGPLDGNNEQFF.

The J gene is TRBJ2-3, the V gene TRBV2; 10 bases are shared with TRBD2. The CDR3 is 14 residues long. The germline V gene encodes CDR1 SNHLY and CDR2 FYNNEI. The junction had 5 bases not matched to a gene; V was cut back by 7 bases and J by 4 bases. CDR3 protein: CASMLSGGADTQYF. CDR3 nucleotides: TGTGCCAGCATGTTAAGCGGGGGGGCAGATACGCAGTATTTT.

The chain's CDR3 is CASSLGRIPSNYGYTF. CDR3 nucleotides: TGTGCCAGCAGCTTAGGGCGCATCCCGTCTAACTATGGCTACACCTTC. V gene TRBV7-8 combines with J gene TRBJ1-2; no reliable D call. Trimming shortened V by 1 base and J by 0 bases, and 12 bases separated the two germline ends. CDR1 SGHVS and CDR2 FQNEAQ come from the germline V gene. The CDR3 runs 16 residues.

V is TRBV29-1 and J is TRBJ1-2, with 7 positions matching TRBD1. The CDR3 has 13 amino acids. Germline CDR1 reads SQVTM; CDR2 reads ANQGSEA. V shed 6 bases and J 4 bases; nucleotides not matched to a gene: 8. The CDR3 sequence is CSVLGTAGYGYTF. The CDR3 nucleotides read TGCAGCGTCTTGGGGACAGCTGGCTATGGCTACACCTTC.

The table lists this clone with a count of one. The rearrangement uses TRBV30 and TRBJ2-7; D gene ambiguous. V lost 3 bases, J lost 2 bases, and 5 bases lay in between. Germline V gives CDR1 GTSNPN, CDR2 SVGIG (reference sequence). The CDR3 is 11 residues long. CDR3 loop: CAWSNAYEQYF. In DNA, the CDR3 is TGTGCCTGGAGCAACGCCTACGAGCAGTACTTC.

About this clone: This sample also contains other DNA sequences that code for the same CDR3. The chain employs TRBV2 and TRBJ1-1, with 7 bases lining up with TRBD1. The germline V gene has CDR1 SNHLY and CDR2 FYNNEI. With V trimmed by 6 bases and J by 1 base, 2 bases remained unmatched. This CDR3 is 13 amino acids long. CDR3 region: CASSRDRNTEAFF. The CDR3 DNA reads TGTGCCAGCAGCCGGGACAGGAACACTGAAGCTTTCTTT.

The chain joins TRBV7-2 to TRBJ1-2; D call uncertain. Germline values: CDR1 SGHTA, CDR2 FQGNSA. The CDR3 consists of 12 residues. The ends were cut back, 1 base at V and 8 bases at J, with 8 bases in the middle. The CDR3 protein is CASSLGGGGYTF. The CDR3 region has the DNA TGTGCCAGCAGCTTAGGTGGAGGGGGCTACACCTTC.

The chain joins TRBV4-1 to TRBJ1-1, with D perhaps matching TRBD1 (6 bases). This CDR3 is 16 amino acids long. The V end lost 4 bases, the J end lost 3 bases, and 18 bases lay between the germline ends. Germline V gene lookup returns CDR1 MGHRA and CDR2 YSYEKL. For the CDR3, the DNA is TGCGCCAGCAGCCGGACGATTACAGGGCTAGACACTGAAGCTTTCTTT. This codes for CASSRTITGLDTEAFF.

The chain couples TRBV7-3 to TRBJ1-1; no clear D. There are 14 residues in the CDR3. The germline V gene has CDR1 SGHTA and CDR2 FQGTGA. V was pared by 5 bases and J by 0 bases, with 10 bases between. CDR3 in DNA: TGTGCCAGCAGCGCCAAAGGGTTGAACACTGAAGCTTTCTTT. Protein: CASSAKGLNTEAFF. The complete variable domain, with remaining parts taken from reference TRBV7-3 and TRBJ1-1, reads GAGVSQTPSNKVTEKGKYVELRCDPISGHTALYWYRQSLGQGPEFLIYFQGTGAADDSGLPNDRFFAVRPEGSVSTLKIQRTERGDSAVYLCASSAKGLNTEAFFGQGTRLTVV.

The chain combines TRBV28 with TRBJ2-7; possible D gene TRBD1, 6 bases. Germline CDR1 and CDR2: MDHEN and SYDVKM. The CDR3 extends over 14 amino acids. Trimming took 1 base from V and 2 from J, leaving 9 bases between them. CDR3 nucleotides: TGTGCCAGCAGTTTATCAGGACAGCCCTACGAGCAGTACTTC. Translating it yields CASSLSGQPYEQYF.

CDR3 loop: CASSQGRETQYF. CDR3 nucleotide sequence: TGTGCCAGCAGTCAGGGGCGGGAGACCCAGTACTTC. This chain connects TRBV28 to TRBJ2-5, with D perhaps matching TRBD1 (6 bases). V gave up 5 bases and J gave up 5 bases, with 9 bases separating them. CDR3 size: 12 residues. Germline lookup yields CDR1 MDHEN and CDR2 SYDVKM.

The chain employs TRBV19 and TRBJ1-1, with D possibly being TRBD1 (5 bases). Germline CDR1 reads LNHDA; CDR2 reads SQIVND (reference sequence). This CDR3 region has 14 residues. V was shortened by 3 bases and J by 5 bases, with 13 bases between the two germline ends. CDR3 DNA: TGTGCCAGTAGTATCACTGCGGGGCCAACTGAAGCTTTCTTT. Translating it yields CASSITAGPTEAFF.

This clone was seen a handful of times. The rearrangement uses TRBV6-5 and TRBJ1-6; unclear D gene. V was cut by 6 bases and J by 9 bases, with 15 bases left in between. CDR3 size: 14 residues. Looked up from germline, CDR1 is MNHEY and CDR2 is SVGAGI. Here the CDR3 reads CASSLVGEGSPLHF. Here the CDR3 DNA reads TGTGCCAGCAGCCTGGTGGGAGAGGGTTCACCCCTCCACTTT.

This chain joins TRBV2 and TRBJ1-6; D unresolved. The CDR3 loop spans 10 amino acids. Germline V lookup: CDR1 SNHLY, CDR2 FYNNEI. Trimming left V 4 bases short and J 14 bases short, with 6 bases between. This CDR3 reads CASSALTLHF. In nucleotides, the CDR3 is TGTGCCAGCAGTGCTTTGACCCTCCACTTT. Supplemented by reference TRBV2 and TRBJ1-6, the full variable domain reads EPEVTQTPSHQVTQMGQEVILRCVPISNHLYFYWYRQILGQKVEFLVSFYNNEISEKSEIFDDQFSVERPDGSNFTLKIRSTKLEDSAMYFCASSALTLHFGNGTRLTVT.

The V call is TRBV20-1, the J call TRBJ2-5; no clear D. Germline CDR1 and CDR2: DFQATT and SNEGSKA (reference sequence). The CDR3 loop spans 11 amino acids. With 1 base removed from V and 5 bases from J, the gap between germline ends came to 5 bases. The CDR3 region has the DNA TGCAGTGCTAGAGGTCGGGAGACCCAGTACTTC. This translates into CSARGRETQYF.

The gene calls are TRBV6-5 and TRBJ1-2; D call uncertain. Germline V gene data show CDR1 as MNHEY and CDR2 as SVGAGI. The CDR3 length is 15 residues. V was shortened by 8 bases and J by 4 bases, with 20 bases between the two germline ends. The CDR3 coding sequence is TGTGCCAGCCTGAGTTTGAACGTCGACTCCTATGGCTACACCTTC. The encoded protein is CASLSLNVDSYGYTF.

Of note for this clone: At one end the junction does not follow the germline gene, possibly because of a read error. V gene TRBV7-2 combines with J gene TRBJ2-7; possible D gene TRBD2, 5 bases. Germline values: CDR1 SGHTA, CDR2 FQGNSA. The CDR3 loop spans 16 amino acids. This CDR3 is CASSLAAADLSYEQYF. For the CDR3, the DNA is TGTGCCAGCAGCCTAGCCGCCGCGGATCTCTCCTACGAGCAGTACTTC.

The DNA for the CDR3 is TGTGCCAGCAGCTTGGGTCAGGGGAACCAAGAGACCCAGTACTTC. Protein: CASSLGQGNQETQYF. The chain links TRBV5-4 to TRBJ2-5, with a tentative D call TRBD1 (6 bases). V lost 0 bases and J lost 0, with 9 bases in between. The CDR3 has 15 residues. The germline V gene has CDR1 SGHNT and CDR2 YYREEE (reference sequence).

As concerns this clone: Other nucleotide sequences from this sample produce the same CDR3. The rearrangement links TRBV7-9 to TRBJ2-3; D ambiguous. The CDR3 consists of 12 residues. With 4 bases removed from V and 3 bases from J, the gap between germline ends came to 5 bases. Germline V gene sequence: CDR1 SEHNR, CDR2 FQNEAQ (reference sequence). CDR3 sequence (DNA): TGTGCCAGCAGCTCATCTACAGATACGCAGTATTTT. Amino acids: CASSSSTDTQYF.

The chain uses TRBV12-5 and TRBJ1-1, with D perhaps TRBD1 (6 bases). The CDR3 totals 12 residues. Trimming pared 6 bases from V and 11 bases from J, leaving 16 bases between. CDR1 is LGHNT, CDR2 FRNRAP, per germline. CDR3 amino acids: CASGWGRGGAFF. In nucleotides, the CDR3 is TGTGCTAGTGGCTGGGGGCGCGGTGGGGCTTTCTTT. Looking up the rest from reference TRBV12-5 and TRBJ1-1 gives the full variable domain: DARVTQTPRHKVTEMGQEVTMRCQPILGHNTVFWYRQTMMQGLELLAYFRNRAPLDDSGMPKDRFSAEMPDATLATLKIQPSEPRDSAVYFCASGWGRGGAFFGQGTRLTVV.

V usage is TRBV5-1 and J usage is TRBJ1-1; D is ambiguous. This CDR3 region has 12 residues. V shed 0 bases and J shed 7 bases, with 7 bases lying between them. Germline-derived CDR1 and CDR2 are SGHRS and YFSETQ. The CDR3 nucleotides are TGCGCCAGCAGCTTGGACTCCTATGAAGCTTTCTTT. Protein product: CASSLDSYEAFF.

The chain combines TRBV5-4 with TRBJ2-1; 15 bases fit TRBD2. After removal of 4 bases from V and 9 bases from J, the junction contained 8 bases not matched to a gene. This CDR3 comprises 16 residues. Germline V CDR1 and CDR2: SGHNT, YYREEE (reference sequence). The CDR3 sequence: CASSTGLAGGRGEQFF. The CDR3 DNA sequence: TGTGCCAGCAGCACTGGACTAGCGGGGGGGAGAGGTGAGCAGTTCTTC.

The rearrangement uses TRBV5-1 and TRBJ1-5; 7 nucleotides agree with TRBD1. The germline V gene encodes CDR1 SGHRS and CDR2 YFSETQ. The J segment lost 1 base and the V segment lost 4 bases, leaving 5 bases of the junction unmatched. This CDR3 has 15 amino acids. The CDR3 DNA sequence: TGCGCCAGCAGCCGCACAGGGGACAGCAATCAGCCCCAGCATTTT. As protein: CASSRTGDSNQPQHF. The full variable domain, its missing parts supplied by reference TRBV5-1 and TRBJ1-5, is KAGVTQTPRYLIKTRGQQVTLSCSPISGHRSVSWYQQTPGQGLQFLFEYFSETQRNKGNFPGRFSGRQFSNSRSEMNVSTLELGDSALYLCASSRTGDSNQPQHFGDGTRLSIL.

A single count supports this clone. This chain connects TRBV4-2 to TRBJ1-6, with 8 bases matching TRBD1. V trimming: 4 bases; J trimming: 8 bases; junction bases outside the gene matches: 7. Per the germline V gene, CDR1 is LGHNA and CDR2 is YNFKEQ. This CDR3 has 15 amino acids. The CDR3 bases are TGTGCCAGCAGCCGAGATAAGACAGGGGATTCACCCCTCCACTTT. Translated, it gives CASSRDKTGDSPLHF.